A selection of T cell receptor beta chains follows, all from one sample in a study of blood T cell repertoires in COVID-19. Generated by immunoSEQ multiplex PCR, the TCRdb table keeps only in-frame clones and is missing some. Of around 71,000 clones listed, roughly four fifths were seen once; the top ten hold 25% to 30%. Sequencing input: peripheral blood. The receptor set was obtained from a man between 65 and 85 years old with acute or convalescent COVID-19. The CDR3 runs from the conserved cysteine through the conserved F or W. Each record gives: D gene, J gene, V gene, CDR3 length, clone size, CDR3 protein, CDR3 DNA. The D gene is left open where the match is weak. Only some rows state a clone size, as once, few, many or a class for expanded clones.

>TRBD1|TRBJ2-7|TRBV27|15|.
CASSLDGTGGFEQYF
TGTGCCAGCAGTTTAGACGGGACAGGGGGATTCGAGCAGTACTTC
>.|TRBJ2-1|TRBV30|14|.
CAWSSGAAYNEQFF
TGTGCCTGGTCCAGCGGTGCGGCGTACAATGAGCAGTTCTTC
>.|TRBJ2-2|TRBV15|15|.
CATSRGGANTGELFF
TGTGCCACCAGCAGAGGGGGCGCGAACACCGGGGAGCTGTTTTTT
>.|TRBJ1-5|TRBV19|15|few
CASRRPGGPNQPQHF
TGTGCCAGTAGACGCCCGGGAGGCCCGAATCAGCCCCAGCATTTT
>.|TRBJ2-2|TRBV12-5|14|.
CASGFFTGPGELFF
TGTGCTAGTGGTTTTTTTACAGGGCCCGGGGAGCTGTTTTTT
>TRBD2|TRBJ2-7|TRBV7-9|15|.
CASRPTSVAGYEQYF
TGTGCCAGCAGACCAACCTCGGTAGCGGGCTACGAGCAGTACTTC
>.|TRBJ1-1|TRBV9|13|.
CASKGSTDTEAFF
TGTGCCAGCAAAGGTTCGACAGACACTGAAGCTTTCTTT
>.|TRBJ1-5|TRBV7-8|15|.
CASSSEGPPNQPQHF
TGTGCCAGCAGCTCCGAGGGTCCCCCCAATCAGCCCCAGCATTTT
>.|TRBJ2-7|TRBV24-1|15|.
CATSSASGITYEQYF
TGTGCCACCAGTTCTGCCTCAGGGATCACCTACGAGCAGTACTTC
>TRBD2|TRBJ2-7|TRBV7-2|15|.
CASSPTSGSSYEQYF
TGTGCCAGCAGTCCAACTAGCGGGAGCTCCTACGAGCAGTACTTC